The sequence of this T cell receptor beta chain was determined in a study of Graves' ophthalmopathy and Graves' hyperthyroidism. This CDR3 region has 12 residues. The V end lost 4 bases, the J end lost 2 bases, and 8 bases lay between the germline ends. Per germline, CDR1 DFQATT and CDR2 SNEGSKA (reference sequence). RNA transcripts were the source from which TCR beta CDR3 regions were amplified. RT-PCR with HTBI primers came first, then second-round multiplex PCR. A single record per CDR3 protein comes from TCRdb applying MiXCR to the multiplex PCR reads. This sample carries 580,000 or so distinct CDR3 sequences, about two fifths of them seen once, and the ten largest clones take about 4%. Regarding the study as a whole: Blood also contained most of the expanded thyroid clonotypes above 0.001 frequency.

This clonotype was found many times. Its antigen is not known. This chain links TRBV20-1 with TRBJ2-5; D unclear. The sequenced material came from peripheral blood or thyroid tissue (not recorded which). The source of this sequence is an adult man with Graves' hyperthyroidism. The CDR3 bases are TGCAGTGCTACACCCGGACAAGAGACCCAGTACTTC. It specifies CSATPGQETQYF.